The T cell receptor beta chain under discussion was sequenced for a study of neurological immune-mediated disorders. Points from the study as a whole: It was the repertoires of 18 of 34 multiple sclerosis patients that phylogenetic grouping placed in one related-CDR3 cluster, which is a possible signature.

V was trimmed by 3 bases and J by 2 bases, leaving 17 bases between them. This CDR3 contains 15 residues. CDR1 and CDR2 (germline): DFQATT, SNEGSKA (reference sequence). Each CDR3 protein is one row after TCRdb ran MiXCR on the 5' RACE reads. Of 25,000 to 35,000 distinct CDR3 sequences in the sample, about 1.6% were seen once. This clonotype was counted many times. Its target is unknown. The TCR was taken from a woman aged 30 to 39 with multiple sclerosis. Material for sequencing was PBMCs. V gene TRBV20-1 combines with J gene TRBJ2-7; a weak D match, TRBD1 (6 bases). CDR3 region: CSASDPKGDAYEQYF. CDR3 in DNA: TGCAGTGCTAGTGATCCGAAGGGGGACGCCTACGAGCAGTACTTC.